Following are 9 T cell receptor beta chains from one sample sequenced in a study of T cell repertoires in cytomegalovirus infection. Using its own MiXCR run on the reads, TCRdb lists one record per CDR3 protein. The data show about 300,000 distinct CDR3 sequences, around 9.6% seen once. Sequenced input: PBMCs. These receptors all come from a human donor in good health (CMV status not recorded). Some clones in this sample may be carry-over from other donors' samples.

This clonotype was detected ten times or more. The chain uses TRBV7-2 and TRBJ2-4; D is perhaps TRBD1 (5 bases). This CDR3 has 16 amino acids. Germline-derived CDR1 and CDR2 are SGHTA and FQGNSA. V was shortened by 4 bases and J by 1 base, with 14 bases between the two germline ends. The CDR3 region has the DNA TGTGCCAGCAGCTGGCCCAGGGATACGGCCAAAAACATTCAGTACTTC. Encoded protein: CASSWPRDTAKNIQYF.

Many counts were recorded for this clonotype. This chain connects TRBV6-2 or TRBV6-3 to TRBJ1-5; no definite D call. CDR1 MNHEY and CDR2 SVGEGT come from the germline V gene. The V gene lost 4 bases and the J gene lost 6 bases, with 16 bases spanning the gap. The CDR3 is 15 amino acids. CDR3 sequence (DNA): TGTGCCAGCAGTTTGGACCGCGGACGGACTCAGCCCCAGCATTTT. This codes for CASSLDRGRTQPQHF.

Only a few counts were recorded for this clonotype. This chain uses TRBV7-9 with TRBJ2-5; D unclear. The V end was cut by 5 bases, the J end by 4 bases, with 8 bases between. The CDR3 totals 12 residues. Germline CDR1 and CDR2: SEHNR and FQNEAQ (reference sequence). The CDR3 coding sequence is TGTGCCAGCAGCGTTAGTTTAGAGACCCAGTACTTC. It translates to CASSVSLETQYF.

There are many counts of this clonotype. The CDR3 here is CASSLESEGALSGNQPQHF. The CDR3 bases are TGTGCCAGCAGCTTAGAGTCGGAAGGGGCGTTAAGTGGCAATCAGCCCCAGCATTTT. V and J are TRBV7-2 and TRBJ1-5; a possible D gene is TRBD1 (5 bases). The CDR3 totals 19 residues. The V end was cut by 1 base, the J end by 2 bases, with 21 bases between. The germline V gene encodes CDR1 SGHTA and CDR2 FQGNSA.

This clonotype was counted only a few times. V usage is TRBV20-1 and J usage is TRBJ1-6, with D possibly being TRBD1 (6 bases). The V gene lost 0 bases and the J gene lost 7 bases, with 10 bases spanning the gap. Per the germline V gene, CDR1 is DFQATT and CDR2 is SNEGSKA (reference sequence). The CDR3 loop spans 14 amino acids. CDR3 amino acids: CSARDWTANSPLHF. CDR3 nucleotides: TGCAGTGCTAGAGATTGGACAGCAAATTCACCCCTCCACTTT.

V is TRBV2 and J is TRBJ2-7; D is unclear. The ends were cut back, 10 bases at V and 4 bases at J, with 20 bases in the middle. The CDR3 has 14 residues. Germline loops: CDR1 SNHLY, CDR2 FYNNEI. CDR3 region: CATGDSPSLYEQYV. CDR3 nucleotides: TGTGCCACAGGTGATTCTCCTTCACTATACGAGCAGTACGTC.

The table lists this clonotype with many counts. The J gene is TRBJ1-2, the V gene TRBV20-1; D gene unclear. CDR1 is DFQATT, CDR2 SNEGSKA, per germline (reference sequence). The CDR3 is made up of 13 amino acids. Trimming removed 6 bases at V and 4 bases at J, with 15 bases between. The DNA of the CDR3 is TGCAGTGCGCTCAAGGCAGGAGCCTATGGCTACACCTTC. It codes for CSALKAGAYGYTF.

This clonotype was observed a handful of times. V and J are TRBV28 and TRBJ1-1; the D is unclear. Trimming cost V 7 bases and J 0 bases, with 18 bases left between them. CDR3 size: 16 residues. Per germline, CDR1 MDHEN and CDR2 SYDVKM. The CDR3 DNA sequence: TGTGCCAGCAATGAGAGCAAAGCGCCTCTGAACACTGAAGCTTTCTTT. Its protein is CASNESKAPLNTEAFF.

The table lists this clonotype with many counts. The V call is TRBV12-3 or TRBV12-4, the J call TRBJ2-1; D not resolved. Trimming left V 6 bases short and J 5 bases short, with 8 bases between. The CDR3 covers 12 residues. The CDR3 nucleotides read TGTGCCAGCAGGGTCTATGACAATGAGCAGTTCTTC. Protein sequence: CASRVYDNEQFF.